The 20 T cell receptor beta chains given below trace back to one sample, sequenced in a study of blood T cell repertoires in COVID-19. Profiling relied on immunoSEQ multiplex PCR, and the TCRdb table lists in-frame clones only, not all of them. The profile shows tens of thousands of clones, about nine tenths of them singletons. The sequenced sample consisted of peripheral blood. Every receptor here comes from a man in his 60s with COVID-19, enrolled during active disease.

The J gene is TRBJ2-4, the V gene TRBV4-1; D may be TRBD2 (5 bases). The V gene lost 0 bases and the J gene lost 0 bases, with 9 bases spanning the gap. Germline V lookup: CDR1 MGHRA, CDR2 YSYEKL. The CDR3 runs 16 residues. The CDR3 coding sequence is TGCGCCAGCAGCCAAGACGGGGTTCTAGCCAAAAACATTCAGTACTTC. Amino acids: CASSQDGVLAKNIQYF.

The chain is built from TRBV19 and TRBJ1-4; TRBD1 might be the D (6 bases). The ends were cut back, 5 bases at V and 6 bases at J, with 16 bases in the middle. The CDR3 has 15 amino acids. Germline V gene lookup returns CDR1 LNHDA and CDR2 SQIVND (reference sequence). The CDR3 here is CASSPHRANYEKLFF. In DNA, the CDR3 is TGTGCCAGTAGTCCCCACAGGGCTAATTATGAAAAACTGTTTTTT.

The CDR3 is CARPQLTVRKLFF. CDR3 sequence (DNA): TGTGCCAGGCCACAGCTAACCGTGAGAAAACTGTTTTTT. The chain employs TRBV19 and TRBJ1-4; D remains ambiguous. This CDR3 has 13 amino acids. Germline values: CDR1 LNHDA, CDR2 SQIVND (reference sequence). Trimming shortened V by 9 bases and J by 10 bases, and 18 bases separated the two germline ends.

The rearrangement links TRBV6-5 to TRBJ1-2; 7 bases are a match to TRBD1. The V segment lost 6 bases and the J segment 4 bases; nucleotides outside the gene matches: 5. CDR1 is MNHEY and CDR2 is SVGAGI in the germline V gene. The CDR3 runs 13 residues. The CDR3 spells CASRVDRAYGYTF. In nucleotides, the CDR3 is TGTGCCAGCAGGGTCGACAGGGCCTATGGCTACACCTTC.

This chain joins TRBV7-6 and TRBJ2-2, with TRBD1 matching 8 bases. This CDR3 has 14 amino acids. Germline V gives CDR1 SGHVS, CDR2 FNYEAQ. J was trimmed by 3 bases and V by 8 bases; bases with no gene match: 5. The CDR3 reads CASQDRADTGELFF. The CDR3 DNA sequence: TGTGCCAGCCAGGACAGGGCTGACACCGGGGAGCTGTTTTTT.

J is TRBJ1-1 and V is TRBV5-1; 12 bases agree with TRBD1. Looked up from germline, CDR1 is SGHRS and CDR2 is YFSETQ. V lost 1 base and J lost 1; bases outside the gene matches: 14. The CDR3 length is 20 residues. This CDR3 is CASSLNPPGQGAGGNTEAFF. The CDR3 bases are TGCGCCAGCAGCTTGAACCCACCGGGACAGGGGGCAGGGGGGAACACTGAAGCTTTCTTT.

The chain couples TRBV7-6 to TRBJ2-7; possible D gene TRBD1, 5 bases. Germline CDR1 and CDR2: SGHVS and FNYEAQ. The CDR3 runs 16 residues. Trimming stripped 2 bases from V and 2 bases from J, with 16 bases between. CDR3 nucleotides: TGTGCCAGCAGCTTAACTGACAGCATGCCAGCCTACGAGCAGTACTTC. Amino acids: CASSLTDSMPAYEQYF.

The V gene is TRBV14, the J gene TRBJ2-5; the match to TRBD1 covers 7 bases. J gave up 1 base and V 4 bases, and 3 bases lay outside the gene matches. Per the germline V gene, CDR1 is SGHDN and CDR2 is FVKESK. The CDR3 loop spans 14 amino acids. The DNA for the CDR3 is TGTGCCAGCAGCCCCCCAGGGGGCCAAGAGACCCAGTACTTC. Amino acid sequence: CASSPPGGQETQYF.

The genes are TRBV19 and TRBJ2-7, with 7 bases lining up with TRBD1. Germline loops: CDR1 LNHDA, CDR2 SQIVND (reference sequence). Trimming removed 6 bases from V and 0 bases from J; junction bases left unmatched: 5. The CDR3 spans 14 residues. The CDR3 region has the DNA TGTGCCAGTAGGCCGACAGGGAGCTCCTACGAGCAGTACTTC. Translation: CASRPTGSSYEQYF. Looking up the rest from reference TRBV19 and TRBJ2-7 gives the full variable domain: DGGITQSPKYLFRKEGQNVTLSCEQNLNHDAMYWYRQDPGQGLRLIYYSQIVNDFQKGDIAEGYSVSREKKESFPLTVTSAQKNPTAFYLCASRPTGSSYEQYFGPGTRLTVT.

This clone turned up a few times. The CDR3 DNA sequence: TGCGCCAGCAGCCAAGATGGGGGACAGTCTGGGGCCAACGTCCTGACTTTC. Its translation: CASSQDGGQSGANVLTF. This chain connects TRBV4-3 to TRBJ2-6; 7 bases are a match to TRBD1. CDR1 is LGHNA and CDR2 is YSLEER in the germline V gene. This CDR3 has 17 amino acids. V lost 0 bases, J lost 1 base, and 3 bases stayed unmatched.

V is TRBV7-9 and J is TRBJ1-1, with a possible D match to TRBD1 (6 bases). Trimming took 5 bases from V and 11 from J, leaving 18 bases between them. The CDR3 consists of 13 residues. Germline assignment: CDR1 SEHNR and CDR2 FQNEAQ (reference sequence). CDR3 nucleotides: TGTGCCAGCAGCGCCTTAACAGGGTTCAGCGCTTTCTTT. This translates into CASSALTGFSAFF.

The chain has TRBV5-8 and TRBJ2-2, with 7 bases fitting TRBD1. This CDR3 spans 15 amino acids. CDR1 is SGHTS, CDR2 YDEGEE, per germline. V was clipped by 4 bases and J by 5 bases; unmatched bases: 8. DNA of the CDR3: TGTGCCAGCAGCCGCGAGGGGGCCCAAACCGGGGAGCTGTTTTTT. As protein: CASSREGAQTGELFF.

With respect to this clone: One junction end disagrees with the germline gene, perhaps due to a read error. V is TRBV6-5 and J is TRBJ1-6; 9 positions agree with TRBD1. The CDR3 has 13 residues. Per germline, CDR1 MNHEY and CDR2 SVGAGI. CDR3: CASSKTGGHGSLF. The DNA for the CDR3 is TGTGCCAGCAGTAAGACAGGGGGGCATGGGTCTCTCTTT.

A few counts support this clone. The rearrangement uses TRBV2 and TRBJ2-1, with 7 bases fitting TRBD2. V shed 4 bases and J 3 bases; nucleotides not matched to a gene: 12. Germline CDR1 is SNHLY and CDR2 is FYNNEI. The CDR3 totals 17 residues. CDR3 coding DNA: TGTGCCAGCAGTGTTACTGCCGGGACTATTTTCTACAATGAGCAGTTCTTC. Translation: CASSVTAGTIFYNEQFF.

J is TRBJ2-3 and V is TRBV5-1, with 8 bases matching TRBD1. V shed 0 bases and J 2 bases; nucleotides not matched to a gene: 17. This CDR3 comprises 20 residues. In germline, CDR1 is SGHRS, CDR2 YFSETQ. Written as DNA, the CDR3 is TGCGCCAGCAGCTTGGAAGTTCGGACAGGGCTTCGTGTACTCACAGATACGCAGTATTTT. Amino acid sequence: CASSLEVRTGLRVLTDTQYF.

This chain links TRBV7-9 with TRBJ1-1; D is unresolved. This CDR3 has 13 residues. V shed 3 bases and J shed 0 bases, with 5 bases lying between them. Germline CDR1 is SEHNR and CDR2 is FQNEAQ (reference sequence). The CDR3 here is CASSLTLNTEAFF. The CDR3, as DNA: TGTGCCAGCAGCTTGACACTGAACACTGAAGCTTTCTTT.

The chain carries TRBV7-6 and TRBJ2-7; 10 nucleotides match TRBD1. CDR3 length: 15 residues. The germline V gene encodes CDR1 SGHVS and CDR2 FNYEAQ. After removal of 4 bases from V and 5 bases from J, the junction contained 8 bases not matched to a gene. This CDR3 is CASSSFSGTGDEQYF. DNA of the CDR3: TGTGCCAGCAGCTCTTTTTCCGGGACAGGGGACGAGCAGTACTTC.

The gene calls are TRBV18 and TRBJ2-2, with D perhaps TRBD1 (6 bases). The length of the CDR3 is 16 residues. Germline lookup yields CDR1 KGHSH and CDR2 LQKENI. Deletions cut 0 bases from V and 2 bases from J, with 10 bases between. The CDR3 reads CASSPPKQGNTGELFF. The DNA for the CDR3 is TGTGCCAGCTCACCACCGAAACAGGGTAACACCGGGGAGCTGTTTTTT.

The chain joins TRBV5-8 to TRBJ2-1; D may be TRBD1 (6 bases). The CDR3 is 16 amino acids. Germline values: CDR1 SGHTS, CDR2 YDEGEE. The V gene lost 4 bases and the J gene lost 0 bases, with 14 bases spanning the gap. The CDR3 here is CASSDTGTPSYNEQFF. The CDR3 coding sequence is TGTGCCAGCAGCGATACCGGGACACCCTCCTACAATGAGCAGTTCTTC.

The J gene is TRBJ2-5, the V gene TRBV11-3; D gene ambiguous. This CDR3 comprises 11 residues. Germline V gives CDR1 SGHNT, CDR2 YENEEA. V lost 3 bases to trimming and J lost 5 bases, with 4 bases between them. The chain's CDR3 is CASSFRETQYF. As DNA, the CDR3 is TGTGCCAGCAGCTTTCGGGAGACCCAGTACTTC.